A selection of T cell receptor beta chains follows, all from one sample in a study of human T cells and chemical hapten exposure. TCRdb re-analysed the RACE reads in MiXCR, keeping a single row per CDR3 protein. The sample contains 90,000 or so distinct CDR3 sequences, 10% of which appear only once. The specimen was whole blood, collected in connection with sensitization to the hapten diphenylcyclopropenone (DPC). The receptor set was obtained from a man aged 35 to 55 with alopecia areata. Some clones in this sample may be carry-over from other donors' samples. The CDR3 runs from the conserved cysteine through the conserved F or W. Each record gives: clone size, V gene, D gene, J gene, CDR3 protein, CDR3 DNA. A D gene is named only where the DNA matches it firmly. Part of the rows lack a size; the others show once, few, many or a class for expanded clones.

abundance: many
v_gene: TRBV20-1
d_gene: .
j_gene: TRBJ1-2
CDR3aa: CSVTHTRNYGYTF
CDR3nt: TGCAGTGTCACCCACACCCGAAACTATGGCTACACCTTC

abundance: few
v_gene: TRBV7-8
d_gene: TRBD1
j_gene: TRBJ2-4
CDR3aa: CASSRTGGGNIQYF
CDR3nt: TGTGCCAGCAGCCGAACAGGGGGTGGAAACATTCAGTACTTC

abundance: few
v_gene: TRBV20-1
d_gene: .
j_gene: TRBJ2-7
CDR3aa: CSARPTGSEQYF
CDR3nt: TGCAGTGCTAGACCAACAGGTTCCGAGCAGTACTTC

abundance: .
v_gene: TRBV18
d_gene: .
j_gene: TRBJ1-2
CDR3aa: CASSRQDGYTF
CDR3nt: TGTGCCAGCTCACGACAAGATGGCTACACCTTC

abundance: many
v_gene: TRBV7-6
d_gene: TRBD1
j_gene: TRBJ1-5
CDR3aa: CASSAGQAPNQPQHF
CDR3nt: TGTGCCAGCAGCGCGGGACAGGCGCCCAATCAGCCCCAGCATTTT

abundance: few
v_gene: TRBV6-2/TRBV6-3
d_gene: TRBD2
j_gene: TRBJ2-1
CDR3aa: CASTPLGTSGYNEQFF
CDR3nt: TGTGCCAGCACACCCTTAGGGACTAGCGGTTACAATGAGCAGTTCTTC

abundance: few
v_gene: TRBV5-1
d_gene: .
j_gene: TRBJ2-5
CDR3aa: CASSRPQGRGNQETQYF
CDR3nt: TGCGCCAGCAGCCGACCCCAAGGACGCGGGAACCAAGAGACCCAGTACTTC

abundance: .
v_gene: TRBV19
d_gene: .
j_gene: TRBJ2-1
CDR3aa: CASSVAWATRDEQFF
CDR3nt: TGTGCCAGTAGTGTGGCATGGGCTACGAGGGATGAGCAGTTCTTC

abundance: .
v_gene: TRBV5-1
d_gene: TRBD2
j_gene: TRBJ2-1
CDR3aa: CASSPQLAGAINEQFF
CDR3nt: TGCGCCAGCAGTCCACAACTAGCGGGAGCCATCAATGAGCAGTTCTTC

abundance: few
v_gene: TRBV28
d_gene: TRBD1
j_gene: TRBJ1-6
CDR3aa: CASSLTGQGAGNSPLHF
CDR3nt: TGTGCCAGCAGCCTTACGGGACAGGGGGCGGGAAATTCACCCCTCCACTTT

abundance: many
v_gene: TRBV24-1
d_gene: TRBD1
j_gene: TRBJ1-5
CDR3aa: CATSDLPRTGGRGQPQHF
CDR3nt: TGTGCCACCAGTGATTTACCCCGTACAGGGGGGAGAGGTCAGCCCCAGCATTTT

abundance: .
v_gene: TRBV27
d_gene: .
j_gene: TRBJ1-1
CDR3aa: CASSSLQNSAFF
CDR3nt: TGTGCCAGCAGTAGTCTACAGAACTCAGCTTTCTTT

abundance: few
v_gene: TRBV20-1
d_gene: .
j_gene: TRBJ1-5
CDR3aa: CSAREQGRNWQPQHF
CDR3nt: TGCAGTGCTAGAGAACAGGGAAGGAATTGGCAGCCCCAGCATTTT

abundance: .
v_gene: TRBV11-3
d_gene: TRBD2
j_gene: TRBJ2-3
CDR3aa: CASSSSAGSGKLADTQYF
CDR3nt: TGTGCCAGCAGCTCCAGTGCTGGTAGCGGGAAATTGGCAGATACGCAGTATTTT

abundance: many
v_gene: TRBV6-2/TRBV6-3
d_gene: TRBD2
j_gene: TRBJ2-1
CDR3aa: CASRPNSSGFYNEQFF
CDR3nt: TGTGCCAGCAGACCTAATTCTAGCGGATTCTACAATGAGCAGTTCTTC

abundance: many
v_gene: TRBV5-5
d_gene: .
j_gene: TRBJ1-5
CDR3aa: CASRPTGMGRQPQHF
CDR3nt: TGTGCCAGCAGGCCCACAGGGATGGGTAGGCAGCCCCAGCATTTT

abundance: .
v_gene: TRBV7-2
d_gene: .
j_gene: TRBJ2-7
CDR3aa: CASSLRGPIGKTYEQYF
CDR3nt: TGTGCCAGCAGCTTACGGGGGCCGATTGGGAAGACCTACGAGCAGTACTTC

abundance: few
v_gene: TRBV7-2
d_gene: TRBD2
j_gene: TRBJ2-2
CDR3aa: CASSRGLAGGLTGELFF
CDR3nt: TGTGCCAGCAGCAGGGGACTAGCGGGAGGTCTCACCGGGGAGCTGTTTTTT

abundance: many
v_gene: TRBV28
d_gene: .
j_gene: TRBJ1-4
CDR3aa: CASSLGLQVTVEKLFF
CDR3nt: TGTGCCAGCAGTTTAGGGCTACAGGTTACGGTGGAAAAACTGTTTTTT

abundance: many
v_gene: TRBV7-9
d_gene: .
j_gene: TRBJ2-1
CDR3aa: CASSFRWESLMQFF
CDR3nt: TGTGCCAGCAGCTTCAGGTGGGAGTCACTGATGCAGTTCTTC

abundance: .
v_gene: TRBV12-5
d_gene: TRBD1
j_gene: TRBJ1-5
CDR3aa: CASGLAGTGGISNQPQHF
CDR3nt: TGTGCTAGTGGTTTGGCCGGGACAGGGGGCATCAGCAATCAGCCCCAGCATTTT

abundance: few
v_gene: TRBV20-1
d_gene: .
j_gene: TRBJ1-4
CDR3aa: CSATETTNEKLFF
CDR3nt: TGCAGTGCTACCGAGACAACTAATGAAAAACTGTTTTTT

abundance: many
v_gene: TRBV7-2
d_gene: .
j_gene: TRBJ2-2
CDR3aa: CASSSMRTGELFF
CDR3nt: TGTGCCAGCAGCTCCATGAGAACCGGGGAGCTGTTTTTT

abundance: .
v_gene: TRBV28
d_gene: TRBD1
j_gene: TRBJ2-7
CDR3aa: CASSPIQGSTYEQYF
CDR3nt: TGTGCCAGCAGTCCGATACAGGGGTCCACCTACGAGCAGTACTTC

abundance: many
v_gene: TRBV27
d_gene: TRBD1
j_gene: TRBJ1-2
CDR3aa: CASSHIRTGGGYGYTF
CDR3nt: TGTGCCAGCAGTCATATACGGACAGGGGGCGGTTATGGCTACACCTTC

abundance: many
v_gene: TRBV20-1
d_gene: TRBD2
j_gene: TRBJ2-5
CDR3aa: CSASPSGSAGGTQYF
CDR3nt: TGCAGTGCTAGCCCTAGCGGGAGCGCCGGGGGGACCCAGTACTTC

abundance: .
v_gene: TRBV24-1
d_gene: .
j_gene: TRBJ2-3
CDR3aa: CATTDLTGETDTQYF
CDR3nt: TGTGCCACCACTGATTTGACGGGGGAGACAGATACGCAGTATTTT

abundance: .
v_gene: TRBV29-1
d_gene: TRBD1
j_gene: TRBJ2-7
CDR3aa: CSAKQGAGSYEQYF
CDR3nt: TGCAGCGCAAAACAGGGGGCGGGCTCCTACGAGCAGTACTTC

abundance: .
v_gene: TRBV12-3/TRBV12-4
d_gene: .
j_gene: TRBJ2-1
CDR3aa: CASSLERPKGVREQFF
CDR3nt: TGTGCCAGCAGTTTAGAAAGGCCGAAAGGGGTCCGGGAGCAGTTCTTC

abundance: .
v_gene: TRBV14
d_gene: TRBD1
j_gene: TRBJ1-4
CDR3aa: CASSHQTGFGEKLFF
CDR3nt: TGTGCCAGCAGCCACCAGACAGGGTTCGGCGAAAAACTGTTTTTT

abundance: few
v_gene: TRBV6-6
d_gene: .
j_gene: TRBJ2-3
CDR3aa: CASSYWAGGADTQYF
CDR3nt: TGTGCCAGCAGTTACTGGGCTGGGGGAGCAGATACGCAGTATTTT

abundance: .
v_gene: TRBV7-6
d_gene: .
j_gene: TRBJ1-1
CDR3aa: CASSSGEGKAEAFF
CDR3nt: TGTGCCAGCAGCTCCGGGGAGGGGAAGGCTGAAGCTTTCTTT